The text below deals with one T cell receptor beta chain. The clone's antigen remains unknown. No qualities accompany the bases; no much larger clone lies one base away. Trimming at the junction amounts to 6 bases on V and 4 bases on J, and the germline ends lie 12 bases apart. CDR1 and CDR2 were assigned from the germline V gene (reference sequence) as LNHDA and SQIVND. The CDR3, cysteine through phenylalanine, is 13 amino acids long. Only CDR3 DNA is held: 39 bases, read in frame from base 1. From each donor, a single peripheral blood sample of approximately 110 mL on average was drawn into heparinised tubes. A BD FACSAria II was used to sort naive, central memory, regulatory and stem cell-like memory CD4+ T cells with a panel that included CD45RO, CCR7, CD25, CD127, CD95 and CD27. All sorted populations exceeded 95% purity. PBMCs were isolated immediately by Lymphoprep density gradient centrifugation and stained directly without culture. So that batch effects would be minimized, each experiment stained and sorted samples in pairs, pairing one healthy donor with one patient.

This sample is part of a study of beta chain features in type 1 diabetes (dated by TCRdb to about 2018). For context, the study as a whole: Patients and healthy donors did not differ in mean age, gender distribution, total cell number or subset yield. Across all samples, 107,917,701 sorted cells were examined, and cell number per subset correlated strongly with RNA yield. In the study, recently diagnosed type 1 diabetes patients and matched healthy donors were compared on the TCRB repertoires of their sorted circulating CD4+ T cell subsets. Regulatory and stem cell-like memory subsets were isolated from only 8 patients and about 8 healthy donors, whereas naive and central memory subsets came from all 30 or so donors.

What the authors observed across the whole study: Naive, central memory and regulatory TCRB repertoires appeared more similar among patients than among healthy donors. At VDJ recombination sites, patients with type 1 diabetes made fewer insertions and deleted more nucleotides, a pattern implying thymic rearrangement abnormalities. Because small numbers of individuals were included in the HLA sub-analyses, any influence of HLA type on TCRB rearrangement was left unresolved. PCR might favor shorter templates, but patient and control samples were amplified and corrected together, so any skew would affect both groups equally. Because cDNA was sequenced instead of genomic DNA, highly expressing activated cells could be over-represented, though the groups showed no difference in activation or CD3 levels. In all four CD4+ subsets, TCRB CDR3 length was moderately but significantly shorter in type 1 diabetes patients.

All of the isolated RNA was reverse transcribed with the High Capacity cDNA Reverse Transcription Kit, so expressed TCRB transcripts were sequenced. Deep immunoSEQ sequencing was performed on naive, central memory and regulatory T cell samples, with an average of roughly 3.5 million total reads per sample. Sorted cells were lysed in RLT buffer and RNA was extracted with DNase-treated RNeasy Micro or Mini kits, depending on cell number. Each cell subset was processed on its own to prevent cross-contamination, while patient and healthy donor samples were processed together. Using the immunoSEQ multiplex PCR, TCRB sequences were amplified from cDNA into 87-bp fragments spanning the CDR3 region. The amplicons were sequenced using the Illumina HiSeq platform. The original pipeline was this. PCR bias was computationally corrected using synthetic template baselines, reads within Hamming distance 2 were collapsed, and singletons that could not be merged were discarded. Reads were aligned against IMGT to assign V, D and J genes, CDR3 length and insertions or deletions at six rearrangement sites. Within each subset, clonotype counts were normalized to sorted cell number, and only after that were true diversity and Gini coefficients computed with the tcR R package. The overlap coefficient, calculated on TCRB nucleotide sequences, was used to measure repertoire sharing. Out-of-frame TCRB sequences from naive cells were analyzed to stand in for the pre-selection repertoire. TCRdb took over this immuneACCESS table, retaining in-frame rearrangements with V and J assigned. Such tables are incomplete; in checked studies, under half of the missing clones stem from an unresolved V gene, and the remainder is unexplained. V, J and clone size are those of that table, while D and trimming were read from the DNA. The sample includes 860,000 or so clones, with about a sixth observed a single time. About 0.025% of the sample is in the top ten clones.

This sequence was found in a woman under 30 in good health. Here the chain combines TRBV19 and TRBJ1-2; the D gene is not confidently resolved. Sequencing was performed on naive CD4+ T cells from blood. Explained via the paper, the cell subset or site label denotes: true naive CD4+ T cells. CDR3 sequence: CASSPDQRYGYTF. The base sequence is TGTGCCAGTAGCCCCGACCAGCGCTATGGCTACACCTTC.